One and the same sample provided the 8 T cell receptor beta chains below, sequenced in a study of T cells in localized non-small cell lung cancer. Assay used: immunoSEQ multiplex PCR; TCRdb lists only in-frame clones, some missing. The sample contains about 5,100 clones, 45% of which appear only once. Sequencing was performed on lung tumor tissue, taken before any cancer treatment. These receptors all stem from a man aged 40-75 years with stage I lung adenocarcinoma.

The chain uses TRBV6-4 and TRBJ2-7; 7 bases are a match to TRBD1. The CDR3 sequence is 15 residues long. Germline CDR1 MRHNA, CDR2 SNTAGT. The V gene end was trimmed by 5 bases and the J gene end by 3 bases; junction bases not matched to a gene: 10. CDR3 residues: CASSKGDRADYEQYF. CDR3 coding DNA: TGTGCCAGCAGTAAGGGCGACAGGGCGGACTACGAGCAGTACTTC.

CDR3 sequence: CASSLTGENGYTF. CDR3 in DNA: TGTGCCAGCAGTTTGACAGGGGAAAATGGCTACACCTTC. The V call is TRBV6-7, the J call TRBJ1-2; 8 bases are a match to TRBD1. TRBV6-7 is an ORF; its function is uncertain. The CDR3 is 13 amino acids. Trimming cost V 4 bases and J 6 bases; bases outside gene matches: 4.

This rearrangement joins TRBV11-3 to TRBJ2-3; TRBD2 aligns across 12 bases. The CDR3 is 17 amino acids. Per the germline V gene, CDR1 is SGHNT and CDR2 is YENEEA. After removal of 3 bases from V and 0 bases from J, the junction contained 4 bases not matched to a gene. The CDR3 coding sequence is TGTGCCAGCAGCTTCTCAGGGACTAGCGGGAGCACAGATACGCAGTATTTT. Residues: CASSFSGTSGSTDTQYF.

By sample share, this clone is medium-sized (0.01 to 0.1%). The CDR3 DNA reads TGTGCCAGCAGCCACCCTAGCGGGACAGCCTACAATGAGCAGTTCTTC. Its translation is CASSHPSGTAYNEQFF. The gene calls are TRBV11-3 and TRBJ2-1; 9 positions agree with TRBD2. From germline, CDR1 is SGHNT and CDR2 YENEEA. J gave up 2 bases and V 5 bases, and 7 bases lay outside the gene matches. CDR3 length: 16 residues.

V is TRBV18 and J is TRBJ2-7; weak D call: TRBD2 (5 bases). Germline CDR1 reads KGHSH; CDR2 reads LQKENI. Deletions cut 2 bases from V and 6 bases from J, with 8 bases between. This CDR3 is 12 amino acids long. CDR3 residues: CASSPSGREQYF. The CDR3 DNA reads TGTGCCAGCTCACCAAGCGGCCGCGAGCAGTACTTC.

The chain uses TRBV18 and TRBJ2-7, with D perhaps TRBD1 or TRBD2 (5 bases each). This CDR3 comprises 15 residues. V lost 3 bases and J 3 bases, leaving 15 bases between the germline ends. CDR1 and CDR2 from the germline V gene are KGHSH and LQKENI. This CDR3 reads CASSPIGTVDYEQYF. As DNA, the CDR3 is TGTGCCAGCTCACCGATAGGGACGGTGGACTACGAGCAGTACTTC.

The chain joins TRBV19 to TRBJ1-2; 11 positions match TRBD1. The V segment lost 9 bases and the J segment 4 bases; nucleotides outside the gene matches: 7. Germline V CDR1 and CDR2: LNHDA, SQIVND (reference sequence). The CDR3 sequence is 14 residues long. The CDR3 DNA reads as TGTGCCAGCCGGAGGACAGGGGGCAGCTATGGCTACACCTTC. Residues: CASRRTGGSYGYTF.

Relative to its sample, this clone is medium-sized. The genes are TRBV11-3 and TRBJ2-3; D possibly corresponds to TRBD2 (6 bases). V lost 4 bases and J lost 6, with 14 bases in between. Germline CDR1 is SGHNT and CDR2 is YENEEA. The CDR3 is made up of 14 amino acids. The CDR3 region is CASSSRAGTDTQYF. CDR3 sequence (DNA): TGTGCCAGCAGCTCCAGGGCGGGAACCGATACGCAGTATTTT. The whole variable domain, filled in from reference TRBV11-3 and TRBJ2-3, reads EAGVVQSPRYKIIEKKQPVAFWCNPISGHNTLYWYLQNLGQGPELLIRYENEEAVDDSQLPKDRFSAERLKGVDSTLKIQPAELGDSAVYLCASSSRAGTDTQYFGPGTRLTVL.